This T cell receptor beta chain emerged from a study of CD8+ T cells in alopecia areata. In the study overall: The drug, oral tofacitinib, was given to treated patients at 5 to 10 mg twice daily.

As to treatment: oral pan-JAK inhibitor, 5-10 mg twice daily. Overall study findings and caveats: Many expanded lesional clones persisted during tofacitinib (in both scalp and blood). Within the top 100, expanded CD8+ clones significantly decreased with tofacitinib, as did scalp clonality. TCRs were shared less clearly across patients than in mice, possibly for HLA-related reasons.

Turning to this clone: The antigen remains unidentified.

This CDR3 has 13 amino acids. V was pared by 3 bases and J by 12 bases, with 10 bases of the junction left unmatched. CDR1 SGHAT and CDR2 FQNNGV come from the germline V gene. It was cDNA, reverse transcribed from extracted RNA, that served as the sequencing template. Only in-frame clones appear in the TCRdb table, and some are missing; sequencing was by immunoSEQ multiplex PCR. The table shows about 160,000 clones, with about 60% occurring only once. This sequence originates from a human donor with alopecia areata. The chain has TRBV11-2 and TRBJ2-7; TRBD1 matches at 8 bases. The sample consisted of CD4+ T cells sorted from blood, taken at week 24, from a patient treated with tofacitinib. CDR3 bases: TGTGCCAGCAGCTTTGCGGCACGGGACAGGAGGTACTTC. It codes for CASSFAARDRRYF.